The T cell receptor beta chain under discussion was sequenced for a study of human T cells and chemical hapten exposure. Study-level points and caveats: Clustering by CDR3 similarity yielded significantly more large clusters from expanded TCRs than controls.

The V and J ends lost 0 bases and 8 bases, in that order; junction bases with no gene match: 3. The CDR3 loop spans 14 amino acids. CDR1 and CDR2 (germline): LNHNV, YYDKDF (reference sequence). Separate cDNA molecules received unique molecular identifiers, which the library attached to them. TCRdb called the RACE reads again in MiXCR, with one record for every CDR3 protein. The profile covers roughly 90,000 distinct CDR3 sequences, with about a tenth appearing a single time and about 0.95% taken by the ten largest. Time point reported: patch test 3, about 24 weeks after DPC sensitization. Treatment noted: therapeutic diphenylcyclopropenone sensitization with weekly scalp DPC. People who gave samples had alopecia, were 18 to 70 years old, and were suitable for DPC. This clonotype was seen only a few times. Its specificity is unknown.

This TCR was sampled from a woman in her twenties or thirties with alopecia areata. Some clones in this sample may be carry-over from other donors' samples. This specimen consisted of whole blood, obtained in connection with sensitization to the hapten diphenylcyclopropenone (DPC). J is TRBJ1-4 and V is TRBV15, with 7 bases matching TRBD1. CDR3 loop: CATSRDRGSEKLFF. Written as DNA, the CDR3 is TGTGCCACCAGCAGAGACAGGGGGAGCGAAAAACTGTTTTTT.